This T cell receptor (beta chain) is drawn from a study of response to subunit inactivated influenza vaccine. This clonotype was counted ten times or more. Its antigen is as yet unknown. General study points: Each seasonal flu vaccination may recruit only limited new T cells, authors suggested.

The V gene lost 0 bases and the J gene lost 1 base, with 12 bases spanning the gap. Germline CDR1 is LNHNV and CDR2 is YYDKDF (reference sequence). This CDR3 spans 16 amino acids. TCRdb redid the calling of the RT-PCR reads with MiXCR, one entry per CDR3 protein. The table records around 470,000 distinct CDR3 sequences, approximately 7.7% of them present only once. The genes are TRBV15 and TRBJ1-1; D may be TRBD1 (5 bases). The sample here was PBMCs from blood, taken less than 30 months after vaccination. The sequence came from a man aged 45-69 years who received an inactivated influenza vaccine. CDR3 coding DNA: TGTGCCACCAGCAGAGAAAAGGGCACAGGGAACACTGAAGCTTTCTTT. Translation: CATSREKGTGNTEAFF.